This TCR beta chain was captured in a study of cytomegalovirus exposure and HLA in healthy donors. This CDR3 contains 13 residues. The germline gives CDR1 MDHEN, CDR2 SYDVKM. V was clipped by 6 bases and J by 1 base, with 9 bases between them. The PCR used 60 Vbeta and 13 Jbeta primers. Measured with immunoSEQ multiplex PCR; TCRdb has only the in-frame clones, and not every one. The sample lists fewer than 200,000 clones, approximately 80% occurring once. Only one count was recorded for this clone. The sequence was obtained from a woman aged 30 to 39 in good health and CMV-seropositive. The specimen sequenced was PBMCs. The chain employs TRBV28 and TRBJ1-1; perhaps TRBD1 as D (5 bases). CDR3 amino acids: CASSLDRNTEAFF. The CDR3 DNA follows: TGTGCCAGCAGCCTTGACAGGAACACTGAAGCTTTCTTT.